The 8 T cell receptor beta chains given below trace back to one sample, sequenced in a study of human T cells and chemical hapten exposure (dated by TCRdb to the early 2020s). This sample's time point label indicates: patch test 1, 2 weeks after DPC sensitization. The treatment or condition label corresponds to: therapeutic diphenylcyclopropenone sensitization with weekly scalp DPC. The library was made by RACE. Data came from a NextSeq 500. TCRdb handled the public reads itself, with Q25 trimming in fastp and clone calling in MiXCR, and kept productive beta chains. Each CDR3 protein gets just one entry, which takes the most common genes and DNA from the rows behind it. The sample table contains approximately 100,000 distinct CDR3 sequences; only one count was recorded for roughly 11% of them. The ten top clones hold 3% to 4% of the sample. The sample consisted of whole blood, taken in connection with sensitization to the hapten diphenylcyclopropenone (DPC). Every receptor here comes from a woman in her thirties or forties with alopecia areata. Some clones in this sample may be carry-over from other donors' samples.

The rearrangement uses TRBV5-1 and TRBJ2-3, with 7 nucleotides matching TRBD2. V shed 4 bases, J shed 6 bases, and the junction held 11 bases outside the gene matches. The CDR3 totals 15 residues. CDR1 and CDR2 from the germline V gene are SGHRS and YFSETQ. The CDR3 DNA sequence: TGCGCCAGCAGCGGACTCCCGGGAGGTAGGGATACGCAGTATTTT. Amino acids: CASSGLPGGRDTQYF.

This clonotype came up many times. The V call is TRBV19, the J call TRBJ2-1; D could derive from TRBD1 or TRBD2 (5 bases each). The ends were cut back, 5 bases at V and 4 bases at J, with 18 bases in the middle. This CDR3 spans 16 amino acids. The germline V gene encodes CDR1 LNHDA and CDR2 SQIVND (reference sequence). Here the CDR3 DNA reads TGTGCCAGTAGTTCTCCCCGGGGTAGGGGATACAATGAGCAGTTCTTC. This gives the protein CASSSPRGRGYNEQFF. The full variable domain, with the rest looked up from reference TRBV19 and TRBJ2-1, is DGGITQSPKYLFRKEGQNVTLSCEQNLNHDAMYWYRQDPGQGLRLIYYSQIVNDFQKGDIAEGYSVSREKKESFPLTVTSAQKNPTAFYLCASSSPRGRGYNEQFFGPGTRLTVL.

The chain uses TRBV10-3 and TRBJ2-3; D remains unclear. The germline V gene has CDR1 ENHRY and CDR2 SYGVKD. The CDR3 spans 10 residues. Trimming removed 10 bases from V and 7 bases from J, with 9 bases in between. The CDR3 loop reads CASLEYTQYF. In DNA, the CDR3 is TGTGCCAGCCTCGAATATACGCAGTATTTT.

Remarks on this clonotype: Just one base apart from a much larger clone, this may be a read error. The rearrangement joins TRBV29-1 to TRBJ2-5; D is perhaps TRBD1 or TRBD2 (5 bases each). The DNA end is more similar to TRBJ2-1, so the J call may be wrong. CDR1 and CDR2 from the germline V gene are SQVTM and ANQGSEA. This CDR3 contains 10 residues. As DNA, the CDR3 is TGCAGCGTTGTGGGGGAGACCCAGTTCTTC. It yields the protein CSVVGETQFF.

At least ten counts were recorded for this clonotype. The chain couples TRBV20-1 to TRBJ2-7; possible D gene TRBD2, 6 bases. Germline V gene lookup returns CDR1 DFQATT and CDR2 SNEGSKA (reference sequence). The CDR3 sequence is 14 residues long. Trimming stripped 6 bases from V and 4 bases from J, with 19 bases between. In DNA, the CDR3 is TGCAGTGCGGTAGTTAGCGGCAGCGCGTACGAGCAGTACTTC. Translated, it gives CSAVVSGSAYEQYF.

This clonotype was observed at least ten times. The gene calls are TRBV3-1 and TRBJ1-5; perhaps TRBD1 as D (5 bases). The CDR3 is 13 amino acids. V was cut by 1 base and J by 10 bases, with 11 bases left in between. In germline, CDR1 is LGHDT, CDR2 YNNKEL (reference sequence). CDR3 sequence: CASSQAPGQPQHF. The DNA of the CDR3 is TGTGCCAGCAGCCAAGCCCCGGGGCAACCCCAGCATTTT.

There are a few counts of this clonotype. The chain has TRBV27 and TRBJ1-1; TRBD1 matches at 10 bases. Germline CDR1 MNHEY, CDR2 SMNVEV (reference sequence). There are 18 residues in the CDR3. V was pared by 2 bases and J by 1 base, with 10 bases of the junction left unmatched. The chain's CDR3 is CASSLKGTGAIANTEAFF. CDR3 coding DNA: TGTGCCAGCAGTTTAAAAGGGACAGGGGCTATTGCGAACACTGAAGCTTTCTTT.

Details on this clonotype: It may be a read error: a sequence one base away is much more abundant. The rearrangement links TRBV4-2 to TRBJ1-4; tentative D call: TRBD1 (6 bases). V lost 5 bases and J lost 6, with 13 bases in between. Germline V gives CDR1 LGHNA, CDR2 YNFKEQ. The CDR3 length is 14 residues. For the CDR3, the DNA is TGTGCCAGCAGCTACAGGGTGCAGGATGAAAAACTGTTTTTT. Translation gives CASSYRVQDEKLFF.